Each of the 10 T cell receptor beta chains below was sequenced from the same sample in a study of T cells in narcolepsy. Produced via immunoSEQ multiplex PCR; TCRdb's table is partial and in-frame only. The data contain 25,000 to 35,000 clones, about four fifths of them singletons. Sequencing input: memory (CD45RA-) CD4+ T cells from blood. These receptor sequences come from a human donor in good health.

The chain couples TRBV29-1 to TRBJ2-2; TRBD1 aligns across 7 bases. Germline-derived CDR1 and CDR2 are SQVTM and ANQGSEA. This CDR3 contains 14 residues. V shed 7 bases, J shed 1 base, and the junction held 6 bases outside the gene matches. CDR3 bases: TGCAGCGGCCGACAGGGACAGAACACCGGGGAGCTGTTTTTT. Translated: CSGRQGQNTGELFF.

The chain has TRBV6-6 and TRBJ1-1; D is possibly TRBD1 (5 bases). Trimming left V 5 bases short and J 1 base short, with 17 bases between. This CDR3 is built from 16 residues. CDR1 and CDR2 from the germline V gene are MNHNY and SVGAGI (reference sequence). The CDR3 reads CASSPGWGRQNTEAFF. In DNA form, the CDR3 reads TGTGCCAGCAGTCCCGGGTGGGGACGCCAGAACACTGAAGCTTTCTTT.

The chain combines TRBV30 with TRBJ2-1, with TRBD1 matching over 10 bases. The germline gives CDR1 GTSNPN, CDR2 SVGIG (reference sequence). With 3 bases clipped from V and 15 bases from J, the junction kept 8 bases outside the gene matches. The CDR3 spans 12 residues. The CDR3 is CAWRPGTGVAFF. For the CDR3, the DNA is TGTGCCTGGAGGCCTGGGACAGGGGTCGCGTTCTTC.

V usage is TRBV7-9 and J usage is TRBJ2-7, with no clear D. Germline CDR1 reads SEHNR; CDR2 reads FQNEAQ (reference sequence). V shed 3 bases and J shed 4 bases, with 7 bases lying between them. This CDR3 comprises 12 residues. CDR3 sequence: CASSLSPYEQYF. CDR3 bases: TGTGCCAGCAGCTTGTCCCCATACGAGCAGTACTTC.

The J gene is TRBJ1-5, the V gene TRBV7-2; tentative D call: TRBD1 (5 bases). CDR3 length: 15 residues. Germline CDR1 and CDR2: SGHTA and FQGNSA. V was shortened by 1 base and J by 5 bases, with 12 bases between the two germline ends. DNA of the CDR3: TGTGCCAGCAGCTTAGACCCGGGACTTGATCAGCCCCAGCATTTT. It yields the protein CASSLDPGLDQPQHF.

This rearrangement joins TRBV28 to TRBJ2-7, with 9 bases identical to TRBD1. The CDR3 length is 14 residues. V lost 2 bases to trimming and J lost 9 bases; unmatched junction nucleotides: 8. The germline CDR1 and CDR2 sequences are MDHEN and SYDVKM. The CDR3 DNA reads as TGTGCCAGCAGTTTACCGGGACAGGACAGGGGGCAGTACTTC. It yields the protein CASSLPGQDRGQYF.

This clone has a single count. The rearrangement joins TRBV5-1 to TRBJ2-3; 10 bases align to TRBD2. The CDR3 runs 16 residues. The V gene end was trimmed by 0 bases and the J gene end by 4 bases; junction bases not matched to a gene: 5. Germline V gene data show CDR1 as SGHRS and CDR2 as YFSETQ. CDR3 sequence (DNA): TGCGCCAGCAGCTTGGTGCTAGCGGGGGCGTCAGATACGCAGTATTTT. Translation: CASSLVLAGASDTQYF.

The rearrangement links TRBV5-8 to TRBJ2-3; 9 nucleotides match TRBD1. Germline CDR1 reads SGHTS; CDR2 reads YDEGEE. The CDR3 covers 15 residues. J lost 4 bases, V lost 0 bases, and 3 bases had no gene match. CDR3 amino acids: CASSLGTGAADTQYF. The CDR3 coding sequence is TGTGCCAGCAGCTTGGGGACAGGGGCCGCAGATACGCAGTATTTT.

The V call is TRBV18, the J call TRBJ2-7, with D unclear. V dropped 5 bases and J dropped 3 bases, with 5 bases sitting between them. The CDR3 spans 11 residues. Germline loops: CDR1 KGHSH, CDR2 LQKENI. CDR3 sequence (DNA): TGTGCCAGCTCATCCGACTACGAGCAGTACTTC. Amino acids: CASSSDYEQYF.

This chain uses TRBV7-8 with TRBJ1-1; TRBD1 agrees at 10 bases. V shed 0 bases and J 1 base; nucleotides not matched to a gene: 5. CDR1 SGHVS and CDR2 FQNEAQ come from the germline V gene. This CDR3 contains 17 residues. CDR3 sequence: CASSLAPWDRGNTEAFF. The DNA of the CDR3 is TGTGCCAGCAGCTTAGCGCCCTGGGACAGGGGGAACACTGAAGCTTTCTTT.